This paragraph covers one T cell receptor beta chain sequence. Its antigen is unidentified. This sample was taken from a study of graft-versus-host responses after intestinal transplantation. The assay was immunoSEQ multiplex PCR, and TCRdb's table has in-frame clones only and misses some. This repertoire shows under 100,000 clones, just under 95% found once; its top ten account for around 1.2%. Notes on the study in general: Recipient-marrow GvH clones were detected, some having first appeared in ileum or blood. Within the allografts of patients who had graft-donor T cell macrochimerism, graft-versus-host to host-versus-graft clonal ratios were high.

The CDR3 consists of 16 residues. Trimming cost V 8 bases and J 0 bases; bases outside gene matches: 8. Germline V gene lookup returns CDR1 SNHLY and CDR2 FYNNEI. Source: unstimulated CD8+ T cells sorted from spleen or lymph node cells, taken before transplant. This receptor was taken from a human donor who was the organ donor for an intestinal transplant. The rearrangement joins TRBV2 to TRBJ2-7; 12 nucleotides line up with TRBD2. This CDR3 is CASLGLAGLSSYEQYF. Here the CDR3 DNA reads TGTGCCAGCCTGGGACTAGCGGGCCTGAGCTCCTACGAGCAGTACTTC.